This TCR beta chain is drawn from a study of OX40 agonist ivuxolimab in advanced cancers. V was pared by 7 bases and J by 6 bases, with 8 bases of the junction left unmatched. The germline V gene has CDR1 SQVTM and CDR2 ANQGSEA. The CDR3 totals 14 residues. The data were produced by immunoSEQ multiplex PCR, yet TCRdb's version contains in-frame clones alone and is incomplete. The sample carries 79,000 or so clones, 75% to 85% recorded once. This clonotype was obtained from an adult with an advanced solid tumor such as melanoma, head and neck, liver or kidney cancer. This rearrangement joins TRBV29-1 to TRBJ2-3, with 12 bases lining up with TRBD2. This specimen consisted of CD4+ or CD8+ T cells sorted from blood, obtained in a trial of the OX40 agonist ivuxolimab. The CDR3 protein is CSGLRTSGVDTQYF. In nucleotides, the CDR3 is TGCAGCGGCTTAAGGACTAGCGGGGTTGATACGCAGTATTTT.